This T cell receptor beta chain emerged from a study of neurological immune-mediated disorders (dated by TCRdb to between 2018 and 2021). With respect to the entire study: Among the 34 multiple sclerosis patients, relapsing-remitting MS accounted for approximately 31 and secondary progressive MS accounted for 3. Using UMI-based sequencing, the study compared peripheral blood TCR-beta repertoires from patients with HTLV-I-associated myelopathy (HAM/TSP), patients with multiple sclerosis, and healthy controls. Longitudinal samples, technical triplicates and paired sorted CD4+ and CD8+ T-cell subsets, alongside PBMC samples, were included among the roughly 100 TCR-beta libraries. The cohort comprised approximately 67 subjects: some 14 HAM/TSP patients, approximately 34 multiple sclerosis patients and around 20 healthy controls.

Ten or more counts support this clonotype. Its target antigen remains unknown. Within one base of it there is no much larger clone, and no base qualities were kept. cDNA was synthesized by template-switch 5'RACE using a primer carrying a 10-nucleotide random unique molecular identifier by which each TCR transcript was tagged. Over 180 million TCR-beta sequences, covering 15-18 subjects, were produced in each sequencing run. Total RNA was extracted with the RNeasy kit. TCR-beta VDJ regions were amplified with primers for the TCR constant region and the 5'RACE anchor, using the KAPA Real-time Library Amplification kit. A first PCR added sample indexes and Illumina adaptors, after which a second PCR increased the library yield. The roughly 650 bp TCR product was size-selected on a 2% E-gel SizeSelection system after Ampure bead purification. Library quality was checked on a Bioanalyzer, concentration was measured with Qubit, and libraries were quantified with the Kapa Library Quantification kit before pooling. Libraries were sequenced paired-end 2 x 150 bp on an Illumina HiSeq 2500. To increase sequence diversity, roughly 25-31% phiX was spiked into each library pool. As for how the authors treated the data: Quality-filtered reads were processed with the UMI-based MiGEC pipeline, and over 85% of raw TCR sequences were removed by the MiGEC pipeline during error correction. IMGT germline references were used for aligning VDJ genes, and each clonotype was defined as a unique CDR3 amino acid sequence together with its V-J genes. Clonal expansion, Shannon diversity and CDR3 relatedness were evaluated with VDJtools (CalcPairwiseDistances, ClusterSamples), while phylogenetic trees were built in CLCbio workbench. Expanded clones were defined as having at least 8 unique UMIs, based on coefficient-of-variation modelling across technical triplicates. TCRdb reanalyzed the raw reads on its own, using fastp at Q25 for trimming and MiXCR for clone calling, and kept in-frame beta chains. When rows share a CDR3 protein, they turn into one entry using the most common DNA and genes. V and J calls and clone size were set by TCRdb, not the authors. This sample holds approximately 86,000 distinct CDR3 sequences; 2.5% to 3% were observed only once. The ten largest clones take up 0.95% to 1.3% of the sample.

The CDR3 runs 14 amino acids, cysteine and phenylalanine included. The CDR3 DNA has 42 bases and is translated from base 1. The germline V gene gives CDR1 as MNHEY and CDR2 as SVGEGT. The trim is 2 bases for V and 5 bases for J, with a gap of 12 bases between the germline ends. Results and caveats for the whole study, not just this receptor: Phylogenetic analysis grouped repertoires from 18 of 34 MS patients into a cluster of related CDR3 sequences, suggesting a possible repertoire-level signature. TCR clonal expansion was highest in HAM/TSP patients and lowest in MS patients, with MS patients falling below even healthy controls. No identical CDR3 amino acid sequences were shared among expanded clones across subjects, suggesting private TCR-beta repertoires in all groups. No clinical or MRI features were associated with the MS cluster, and the authors said that larger cohorts are needed.

For the unsorted PBMC libraries, 2 million PBMCs were stored in RNAlater at -80 degrees C until RNA extraction and were used to generate the libraries. Multiple sclerosis patients were enrolled in a US clinical protocol evaluating disease progression by magnetic resonance imaging. Peripheral blood was subjected to Ficoll-Hypaque density gradient centrifugation to isolate PBMCs, which were then cryopreserved in liquid nitrogen. The V gene is TRBV6-2 or TRBV6-3 and the J gene is TRBJ1-2, and possibly TRBD1, on 6 matching bases. The receptor's source is a woman aged 25 to 45 with multiple sclerosis. Sequencing used PBMCs. The DNA sequence is TGTGCCAGCAGTTACGCGGGACACGGATATGGCTACACCTTC. It specifies CASSYAGHGYGYTF.